This T cell receptor beta chain appears in the sequencing data of a study of T cell repertoires in cytomegalovirus infection. The overall study: Peptides in the study included HLA-C-restricted and HLA-B-restricted CMV epitopes.

A single record per CDR3 protein comes from TCRdb applying MiXCR to the reads. In the table there are approximately 1,000,000 distinct CDR3 sequences, roughly 30% of which are singletons. This clonotype occurred a few times. No antigen is known for it. This specimen consisted of cultured CD8+ T cells from PBMCs, obtained from culture after CMV antigen stimulation. The receptor was derived from a human donor in good health (CMV status not recorded). Some clones in this sample may be carry-over from other donors' samples.

The CDR3 spells CASSLGGVDNQPQHF. The CDR3 nucleotides are TGTGCCAGCAGCCTGGGAGGAGTTGACAATCAGCCCCAGCATTTT. The rearrangement uses TRBV7-9 and TRBJ1-5; D unclear. Germline V gives CDR1 SEHNR, CDR2 FQNEAQ (reference sequence). The V end lost 5 bases, the J end lost 3 bases, and 14 bases lay between the germline ends. The CDR3 spans 15 residues.